This TCR beta chain was retrieved from a study of blood T cells in healthy people across ages. Then a second PCR, running roughly 7 to 11 cycles, was carried out with a sample-barcoded 5' primer and a J-beta primer mix. From the 5' RACE reads, TCRdb called clonotypes with MiXCR, one entry per CDR3 protein. The profile shows around 800,000 distinct CDR3 sequences, approximately 48% of them singletons. Study-wide results and caveats: A strong correlation was seen between TCR beta diversity and naive T cell percentage. In long-lived donors, naive CD4+ cell counts and diversity exceeded those of aged donors.

About this clonotype: Its target is not known. The junction differs from germline at one of its ends, possibly a read error.

Germline V gives CDR1 SGHDT, CDR2 YYEEEE. The CDR3 loop spans 16 amino acids. Sequenced input: blood. The V and J genes are TRBV5-6 and TRBJ2-3; 7 nucleotides match TRBD2. The receptor comes from a man aged 55 to 69 in good health. For the CDR3, the DNA is TGTGCCAGCAGCTTGGGTCTCCCGACTAGCACAGATATGCAGTATTTT. Translated, it gives CASSLGLPTSTDMQYF.